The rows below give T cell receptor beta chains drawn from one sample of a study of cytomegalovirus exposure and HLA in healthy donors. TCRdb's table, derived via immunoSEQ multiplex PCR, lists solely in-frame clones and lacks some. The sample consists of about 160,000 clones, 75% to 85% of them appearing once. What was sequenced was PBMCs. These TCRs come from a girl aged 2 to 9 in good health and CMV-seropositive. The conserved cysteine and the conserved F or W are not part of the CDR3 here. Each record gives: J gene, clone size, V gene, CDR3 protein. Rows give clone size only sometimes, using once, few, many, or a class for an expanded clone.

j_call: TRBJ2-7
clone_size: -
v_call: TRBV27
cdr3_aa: ASASGLLEQY

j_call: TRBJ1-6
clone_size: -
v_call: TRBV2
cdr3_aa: ASFKGGQDLSPLH

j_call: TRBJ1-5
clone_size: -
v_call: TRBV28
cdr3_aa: ASSLNRGYSNQPQH

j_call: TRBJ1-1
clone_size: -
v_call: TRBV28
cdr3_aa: ASSADRGSITEAF

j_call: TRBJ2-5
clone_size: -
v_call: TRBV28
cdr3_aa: ASSLSGGLAGEVETQY

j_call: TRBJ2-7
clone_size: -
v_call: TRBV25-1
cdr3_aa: ASSEFGVQPYEQY

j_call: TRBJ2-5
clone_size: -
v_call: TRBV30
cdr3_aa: AWSSWTNFGETQY

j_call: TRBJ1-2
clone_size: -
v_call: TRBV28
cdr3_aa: ASSSRDRGGSDHGYT

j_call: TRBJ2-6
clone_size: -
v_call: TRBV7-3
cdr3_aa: ASSLWAGGTGANVLT

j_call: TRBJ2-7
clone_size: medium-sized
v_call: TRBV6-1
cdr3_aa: ASKGGLSSYEQY

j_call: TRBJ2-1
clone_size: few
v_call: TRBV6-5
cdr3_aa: ASSWDSSYNEQF

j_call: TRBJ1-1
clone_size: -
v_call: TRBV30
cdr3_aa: AVGHGRDRAF

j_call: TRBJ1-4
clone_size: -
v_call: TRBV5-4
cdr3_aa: ASSLEGLTNEKLF

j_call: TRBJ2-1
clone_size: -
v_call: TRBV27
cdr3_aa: ASSFWPSSYNEQF

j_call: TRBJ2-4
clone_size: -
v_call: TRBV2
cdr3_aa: AVPGLAGKGAKNIQY

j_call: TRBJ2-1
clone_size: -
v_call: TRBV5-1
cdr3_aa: ASSLSQGGSNEQF

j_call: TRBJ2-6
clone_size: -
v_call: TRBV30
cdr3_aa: AWIAPPTSGSSGANVLT

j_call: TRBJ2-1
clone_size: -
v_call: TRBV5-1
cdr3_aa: ASSLVSANSYNEQF

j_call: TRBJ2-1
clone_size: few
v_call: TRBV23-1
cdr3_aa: ASSQFERGPYNEQF

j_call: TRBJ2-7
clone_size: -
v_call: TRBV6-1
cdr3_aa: ASNSSGNNSYEQY

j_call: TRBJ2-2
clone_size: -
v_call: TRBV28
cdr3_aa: ASRNGQGLGAGELF

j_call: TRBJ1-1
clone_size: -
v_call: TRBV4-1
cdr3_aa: ASSTSLYGGARWTEAF

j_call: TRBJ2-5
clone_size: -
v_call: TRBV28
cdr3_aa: ASRFLAGVQETQY

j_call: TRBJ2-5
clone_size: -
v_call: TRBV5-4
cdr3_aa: ASTPEGAETQY

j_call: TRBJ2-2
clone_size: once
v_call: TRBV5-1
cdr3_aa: ASSFRLSGSRDTGELF

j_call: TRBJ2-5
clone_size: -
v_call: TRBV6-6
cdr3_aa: ASSPQETQY

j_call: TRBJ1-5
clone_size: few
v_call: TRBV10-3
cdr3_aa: AISDPTGSNQPQH

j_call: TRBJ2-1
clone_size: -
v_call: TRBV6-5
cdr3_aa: ASSLDAGGEQF

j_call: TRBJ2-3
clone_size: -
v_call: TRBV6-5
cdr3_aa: ASSYVAGGGTDTQY

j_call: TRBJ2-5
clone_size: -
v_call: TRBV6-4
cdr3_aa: ASSKSGTSETQY

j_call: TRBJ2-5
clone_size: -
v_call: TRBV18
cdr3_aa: ASSPRPGFRETQY

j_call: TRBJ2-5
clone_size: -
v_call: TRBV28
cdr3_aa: ATSRDRGRETQY

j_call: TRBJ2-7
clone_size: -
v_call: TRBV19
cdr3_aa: ASSIISSHEQY

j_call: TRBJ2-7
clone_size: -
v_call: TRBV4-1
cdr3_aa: ASSPPGGIEQY

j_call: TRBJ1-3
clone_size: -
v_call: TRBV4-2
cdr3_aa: ASSQDPGAGNTIY

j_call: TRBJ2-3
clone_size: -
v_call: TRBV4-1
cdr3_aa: ASSRKPLGTGGTDTQY

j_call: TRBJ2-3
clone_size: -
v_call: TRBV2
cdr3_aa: ASNEASGRVDTQY

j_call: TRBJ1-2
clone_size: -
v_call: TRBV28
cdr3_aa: ASSPQTGFGGYT

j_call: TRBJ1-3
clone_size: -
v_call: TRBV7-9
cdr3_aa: SSSSRGTPSGNTIY

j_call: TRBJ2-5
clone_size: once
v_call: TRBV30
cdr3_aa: AWSVTPGIQETQY

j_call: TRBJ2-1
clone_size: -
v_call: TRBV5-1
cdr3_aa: ASSTGQGLLSEQF

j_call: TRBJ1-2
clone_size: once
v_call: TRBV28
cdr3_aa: ASTFSTGGIYGYT

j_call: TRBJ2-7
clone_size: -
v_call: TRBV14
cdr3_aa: ASSQDLATLGYEQY

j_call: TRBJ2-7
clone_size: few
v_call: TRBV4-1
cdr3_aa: ASSHRTSGYEQY

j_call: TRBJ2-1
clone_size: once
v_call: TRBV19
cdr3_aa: ASSREPTTSGRTYNEQF

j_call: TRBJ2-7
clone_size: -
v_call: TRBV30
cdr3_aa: AWSRGTVPYEQY

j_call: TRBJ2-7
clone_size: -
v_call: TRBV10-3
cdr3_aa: AISDPTDGRGGYEQY

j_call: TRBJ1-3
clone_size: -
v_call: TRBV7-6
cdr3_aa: ASSLDVRNTIY

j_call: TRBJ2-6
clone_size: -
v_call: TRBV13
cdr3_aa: ASSLSRRGGANVLT

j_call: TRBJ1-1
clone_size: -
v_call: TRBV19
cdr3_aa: ASSVGGSVLNTEAF

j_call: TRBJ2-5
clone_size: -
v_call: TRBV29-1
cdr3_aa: SVASGGQETQY

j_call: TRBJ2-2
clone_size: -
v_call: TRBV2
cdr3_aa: ASSADLGQIGELF

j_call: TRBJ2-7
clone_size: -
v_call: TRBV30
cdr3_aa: AWSQGTVSEQY

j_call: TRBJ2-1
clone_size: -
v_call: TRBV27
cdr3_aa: ASSLSGPNEQF

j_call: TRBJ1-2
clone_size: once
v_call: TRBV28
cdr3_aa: ASRVLQGVGGYT

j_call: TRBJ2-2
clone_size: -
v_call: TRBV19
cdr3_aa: ASRQAGAGELF

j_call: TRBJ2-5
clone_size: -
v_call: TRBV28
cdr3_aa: ASSLRDRSVQY

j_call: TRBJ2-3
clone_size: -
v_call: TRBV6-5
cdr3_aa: ASSYSIPGGPNTQY